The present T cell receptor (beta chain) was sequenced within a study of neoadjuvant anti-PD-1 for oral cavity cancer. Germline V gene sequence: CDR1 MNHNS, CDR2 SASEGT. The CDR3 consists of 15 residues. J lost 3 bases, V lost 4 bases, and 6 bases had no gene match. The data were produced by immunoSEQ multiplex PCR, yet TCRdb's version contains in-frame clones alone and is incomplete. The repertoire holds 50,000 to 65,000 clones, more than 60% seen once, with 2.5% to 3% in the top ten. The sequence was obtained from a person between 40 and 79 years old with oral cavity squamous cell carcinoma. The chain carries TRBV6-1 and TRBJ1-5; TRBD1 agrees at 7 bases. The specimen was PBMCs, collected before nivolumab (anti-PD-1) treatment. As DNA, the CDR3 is TGTGCCAGCAGTGTCCAAAAGGGGGCCAATCAGCCCCAGCATTTT. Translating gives CASSVQKGANQPQHF.